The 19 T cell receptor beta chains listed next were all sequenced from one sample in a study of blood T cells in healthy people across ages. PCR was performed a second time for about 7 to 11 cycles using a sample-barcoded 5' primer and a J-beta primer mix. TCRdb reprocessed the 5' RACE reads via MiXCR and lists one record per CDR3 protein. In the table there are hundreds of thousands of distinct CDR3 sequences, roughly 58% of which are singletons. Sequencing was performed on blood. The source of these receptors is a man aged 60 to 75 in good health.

CDR3 coding DNA: TGTGCCAGCAGCGCCGCTGGGACAGGGGGAAACTATGGCTACACCTTC. Amino acid sequence: CASSAAGTGGNYGYTF. This chain connects TRBV6-1 to TRBJ1-2, with 11 bases fitting TRBD1. This CDR3 has 16 residues. J was trimmed by 2 bases and V by 6 bases; bases with no gene match: 8. Per germline, CDR1 MNHNS and CDR2 SASEGT.

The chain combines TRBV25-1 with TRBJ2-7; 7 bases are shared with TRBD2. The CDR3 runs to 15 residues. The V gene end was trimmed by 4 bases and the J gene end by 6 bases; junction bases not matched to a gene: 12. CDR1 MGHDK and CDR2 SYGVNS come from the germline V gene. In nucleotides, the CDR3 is TGTGCCAGCAGTGCCGACCCGGGACTATCACTCGAGCAGTACTTC. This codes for CASSADPGLSLEQYF.

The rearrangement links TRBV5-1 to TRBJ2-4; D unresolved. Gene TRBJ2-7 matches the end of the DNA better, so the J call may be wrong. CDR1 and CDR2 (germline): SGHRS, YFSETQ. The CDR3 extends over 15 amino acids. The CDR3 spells CASSSGAVGPYEQYF. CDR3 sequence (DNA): TGCGCCAGCAGCTCTGGCGCAGTTGGCCCCTACGAGCAGTACTTC.

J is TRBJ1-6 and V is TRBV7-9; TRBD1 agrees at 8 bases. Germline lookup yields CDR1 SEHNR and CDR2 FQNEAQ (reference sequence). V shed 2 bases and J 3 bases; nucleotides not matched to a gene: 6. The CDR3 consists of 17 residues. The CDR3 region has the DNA TGTGCCAGCAGCTTACCCGACAGGGGTGACTATAATTCACCCCTCCACTTT. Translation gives CASSLPDRGDYNSPLHF. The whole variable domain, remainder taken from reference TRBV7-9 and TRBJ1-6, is DTGVSQNPRHKITKRGQNVTFRCDPISEHNRLYWYRQTLGQGPEFLTYFQNEAQLEKSRLLSDRFSAERPKGSFSTLEIQRTEQGDSAMYLCASSLPDRGDYNSPLHFGNGTRLTVT.

This chain's CDR3 is CASSWIYGYTF. In DNA, the CDR3 is TGTGCCAGCAGTTGGATTTATGGCTACACCTTC. The chain couples TRBV28 to TRBJ1-2; D is undetermined. Per the germline V gene, CDR1 is MDHEN and CDR2 is SYDVKM. CDR3 length: 11 amino acids. The V end was cut by 4 bases, the J end by 5 bases, with 5 bases between.

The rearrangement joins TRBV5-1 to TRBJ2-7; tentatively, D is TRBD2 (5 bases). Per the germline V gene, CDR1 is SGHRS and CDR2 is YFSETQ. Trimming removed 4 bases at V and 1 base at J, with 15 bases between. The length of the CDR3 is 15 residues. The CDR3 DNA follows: TGCGCCAGCAGCCCCGCCCTAGCAATTTCCTACGAGCAGTACTTC. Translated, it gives CASSPALAISYEQYF.

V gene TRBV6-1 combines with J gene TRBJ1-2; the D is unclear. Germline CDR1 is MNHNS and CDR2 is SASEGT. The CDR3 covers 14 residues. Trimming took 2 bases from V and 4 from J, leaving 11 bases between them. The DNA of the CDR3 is TGTGCCAGCAGTGAACGTCTGGAGGGCTATGGCTACACCTTC. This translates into CASSERLEGYGYTF.

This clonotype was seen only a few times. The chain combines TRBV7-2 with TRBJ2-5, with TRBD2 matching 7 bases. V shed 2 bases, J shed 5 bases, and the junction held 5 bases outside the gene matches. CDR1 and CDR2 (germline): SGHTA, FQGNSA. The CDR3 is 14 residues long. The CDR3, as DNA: TGTGCCAGCAGCTTAAATAGCGGGTGGGAGACCCAGTACTTC. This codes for CASSLNSGWETQYF.

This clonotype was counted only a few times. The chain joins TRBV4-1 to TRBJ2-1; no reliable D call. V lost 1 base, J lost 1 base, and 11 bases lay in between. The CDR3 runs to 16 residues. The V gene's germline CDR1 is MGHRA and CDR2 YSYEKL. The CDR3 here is CASSQATPGSYNEQFF. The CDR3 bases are TGCGCCAGCAGCCAAGCTACCCCGGGTTCCTACAATGAGCAGTTCTTC.

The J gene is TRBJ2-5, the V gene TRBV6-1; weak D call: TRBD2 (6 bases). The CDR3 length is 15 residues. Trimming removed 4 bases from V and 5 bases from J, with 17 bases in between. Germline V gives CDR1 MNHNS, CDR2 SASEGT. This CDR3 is CASSGAGGDWETQYF. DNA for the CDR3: TGTGCCAGCAGTGGGGCCGGAGGGGATTGGGAGACCCAGTACTTC.

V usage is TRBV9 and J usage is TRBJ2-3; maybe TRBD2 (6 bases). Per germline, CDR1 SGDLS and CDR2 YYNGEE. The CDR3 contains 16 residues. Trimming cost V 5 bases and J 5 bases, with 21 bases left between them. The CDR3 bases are TGTGCCAGCAGTTCCTATGGGGGAGGCCGTGGAGATACGCAGTATTTT. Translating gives CASSSYGGGRGDTQYF.

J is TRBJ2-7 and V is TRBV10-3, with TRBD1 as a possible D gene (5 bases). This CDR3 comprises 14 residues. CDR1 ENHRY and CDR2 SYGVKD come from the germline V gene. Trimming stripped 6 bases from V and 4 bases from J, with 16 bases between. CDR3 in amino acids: CAISPDTNPYEQYF. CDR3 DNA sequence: TGTGCCATCAGCCCGGACACGAATCCTTACGAGCAGTACTTC.

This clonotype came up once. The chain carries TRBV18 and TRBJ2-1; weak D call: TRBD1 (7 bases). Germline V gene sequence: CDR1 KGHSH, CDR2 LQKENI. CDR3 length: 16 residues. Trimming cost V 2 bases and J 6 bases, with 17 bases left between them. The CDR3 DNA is TGTGCCAGCTCACCATGGGTCCAGGGGGGCGGCAATGAGCAGTTCTTC. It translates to CASSPWVQGGGNEQFF. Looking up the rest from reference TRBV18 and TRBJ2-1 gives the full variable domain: NAGVMQNPRHLVRRRGQEARLRCSPMKGHSHVYWYRQLPEEGLKFMVYLQKENIIDESGMPKERFSAEFPKEGPSILRIQQVVRGDSAAYFCASSPWVQGGGNEQFFGPGTRLTVL.

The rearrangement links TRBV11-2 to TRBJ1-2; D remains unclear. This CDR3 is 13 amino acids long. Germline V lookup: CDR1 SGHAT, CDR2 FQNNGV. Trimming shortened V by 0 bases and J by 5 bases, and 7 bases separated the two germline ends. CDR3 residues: CASSLEVLYGYTF. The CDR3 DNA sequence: TGTGCCAGCAGCTTAGAAGTGCTATATGGCTACACCTTC.

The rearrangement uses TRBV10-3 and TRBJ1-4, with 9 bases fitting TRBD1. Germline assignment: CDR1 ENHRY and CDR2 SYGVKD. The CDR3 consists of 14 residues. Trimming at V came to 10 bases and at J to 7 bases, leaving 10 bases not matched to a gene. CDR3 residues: CATRPTGGGEKLFF. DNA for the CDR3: TGTGCCACGCGGCCGACAGGGGGAGGTGAAAAACTGTTTTTT.

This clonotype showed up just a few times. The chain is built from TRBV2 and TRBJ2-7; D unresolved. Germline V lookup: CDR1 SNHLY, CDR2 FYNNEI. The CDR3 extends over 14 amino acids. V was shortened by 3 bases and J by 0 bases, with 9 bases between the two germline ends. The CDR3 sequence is CASSDLGISYEQYF. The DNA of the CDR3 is TGTGCCAGCAGTGATCTTGGCATCTCCTACGAGCAGTACTTC.

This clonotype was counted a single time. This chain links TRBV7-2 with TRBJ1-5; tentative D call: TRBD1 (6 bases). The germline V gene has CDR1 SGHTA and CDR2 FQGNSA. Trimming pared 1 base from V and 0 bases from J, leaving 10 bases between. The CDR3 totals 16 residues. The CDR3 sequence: CASSLVSTGSNQPQHF. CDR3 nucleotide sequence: TGTGCCAGCAGCTTAGTTTCGACAGGTAGCAATCAGCCCCAGCATTTT.

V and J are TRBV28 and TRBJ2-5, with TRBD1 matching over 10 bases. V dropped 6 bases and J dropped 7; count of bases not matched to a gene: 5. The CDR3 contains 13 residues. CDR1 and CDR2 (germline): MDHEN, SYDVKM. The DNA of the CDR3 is TGTGCCAGCAGAGGACAGGGGGTCGTGACCCAGTACTTC. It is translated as CASRGQGVVTQYF.

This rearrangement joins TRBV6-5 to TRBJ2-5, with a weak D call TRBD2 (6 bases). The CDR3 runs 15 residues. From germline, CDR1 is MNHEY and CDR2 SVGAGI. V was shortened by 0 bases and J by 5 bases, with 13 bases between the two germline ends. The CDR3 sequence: CASSYSGTPGETQYF. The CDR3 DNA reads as TGTGCCAGCAGTTACTCGGGGACTCCAGGGGAGACCCAGTACTTC.